This T cell receptor (beta chain) was captured by sequencing in a study of PD-L1 blockade in urothelial cancer (dated by TCRdb to about 2017). Describing the broader study: Therapy was started in about 2014 for all patients, and atezolizumab 1,200 mg was administered intravenously every 3 weeks. Twenty-five of 29 patients were males with bladder-origin urothelial cancer, and about 65% of the 29 reported a prior smoking history. Patients had an ECOG performance status of 0 or 1 and had received between 0 and 3 prior chemotherapy regimens. Blood samples were analyzed 3 weeks after the start of treatment (second dose) and 6 weeks after the start of treatment. A median of about 140,000 T cells and approximately 86,000 unique TCRs was obtained from blood samples, and a median clonality of approximately 0.08 was observed. Somatic, immune and clinical correlates of response to PD-L1 blockade with atezolizumab in urothelial cancer were the focus of an exploratory multi-omic analysis. Pretreatment tumor samples, along with matched peripheral blood collected serially before and after atezolizumab treatment, underwent TCR sequencing. Progression-free survival longer than 6 months counted as durable clinical benefit, and TCR features were additionally tested against both progression-free and overall survival. In the same patients, pretreatment tumors underwent whole exome sequencing and RNA sequencing in addition to TCR sequencing. Durable clinical benefit was achieved by nine patients and was not achieved by 20 patients. Some 29 patients had pretreatment blood TCR-seq, roughly 24 had at least one posttreatment blood collection, and roughly 24 had tumor TCR-seq.

Synthetic TCR analog templates were spiked into each PCR to estimate absolute template abundance from read counts. Using the immunoSEQ assay, TCRbeta CDR3 regions were amplified from genomic DNA with bias-controlled V and J gene primers. Rearranged TCRbeta segments were sequenced at approximately 20X coverage. Regarding the original processing steps: Clustering was used to correct sequencing errors, and CDR3s were annotated against IMGT to assign V, D and J genes. Out-of-frame and stop-codon sequences were excluded, and only productive TCRbeta rearrangements were used in downstream analyses. To compute clonality, Shannon entropy was normalized by the log of the number of unique productive sequences and then subtracted from one. Clones differing between time points or between blood and tumor were identified by Fisher's exact test with Benjamini-Hochberg correction at adjusted p below 0.01. As stored in TCRdb, this immuneACCESS dataset retains in-frame rearrangements with V and J assigned. A fraction of the clones does not appear; measured against another copy, unresolved V genes explain less than half of the discrepancy, and the remainder lacks a known reason. From that table come the V and J calls and clone size; the DNA was used to work out D and trimming. The sample table lists roughly 120,000 clones, roughly 90% of them with a count of one. The ten largest clones add up to about 1.8% of the sample.

Worth noting for this clone: The specificity of this receptor is unknown. No base quality values were provided; no much bigger clone lies one nucleotide off.

The investigation overall reported the following: Among patients with durable benefit, tumor-associated TCR clones showed greater expansion in peripheral blood 3 weeks after treatment started (n ≈ 20, p = 0.022). Improved progression-free and overall survival was associated with having pretreatment peripheral blood TCR clonality below the median. Because the sample size was small (n of about 30) and many of the analyses were exploratory, the results are meant to be hypothesis-generating.

Cut back by 0 bases and 4 bases, the V and J ends lie 13 bases apart. Per the germline V gene (reference sequence), MNHEY is the CDR1 and SMNVEV is the CDR2. The CDR3 numbers 16 residues from cysteine through phenylalanine. The read is trimmed to its CDR3 DNA, 48 bases read in frame from base 1. Reading the label with the study, this specimen's time point is: peripheral blood 6 weeks after treatment start. A total of under 30 patients with locally advanced or metastatic urothelial carcinoma, treated at Memorial Sloan Kettering on a trial protocol, made up the cohort. Peripheral blood mononuclear cells were collected pretreatment and during treatment, at between 1 and 8 total time points per patient. The Qiagen DNeasy Blood extraction kit was used to purify genomic DNA from total PBMCs and tumor samples. Collected pretreatment and during treatment, PBMCs were isolated and stored as previously described.

This clonotype originated in a man aged 55-75 years with urothelial cancer. The chain was built from TRBV27 and TRBJ1-5; the D segment cannot be called with confidence. This specimen was PBMCs, taken around atezolizumab (anti-PD-L1) treatment. At the DNA level, the sequence is TGTGCCAGCAGTTTATCGAGGATACCGGGGAATCAGCCCCAGCATTTT. Its product reads: CASSLSRIPGNQPQHF.